These T cell receptor beta chains were read from a single sample in a study of regulatory T cells in long-lasting Graves disease. TCRdb processed the multiplex PCR reads anew with MiXCR; each CDR3 protein has one entry. Here the sample spans some 560,000 distinct CDR3 sequences, 16% being singletons. These same records also appear under a second study, on T cells in Graves' hyperthyroidism and ophthalmopathy.

The material sequenced was peripheral blood mononuclear cells (PBMCs), taken at new diagnosis, from a patient treated with antithyroid drugs. The source of these receptors is a woman aged 35-65 years with Graves disease. The CDR3 runs from the conserved cysteine through the conserved F or W. A D gene is named only where the DNA matches it firmly. The size entry is marked missing in some rows and otherwise reads once, few, many or a size class.

TRBJ2-7	many	.	TRBV3-1	TGTGCCAGCAGCCCCGACCCCGACTACGAGCAGTACTTC	CASSPDPDYEQYF
TRBJ2-3	many	TRBD2	TRBV28	TGTGCCAGCAGTAGAGAAGGACTAGCGGGGAGCACAGATACGCAGTATTTT	CASSREGLAGSTDTQYF
TRBJ2-1	few	.	TRBV5-5	TGTGCCAGCAGCTTGGGGGGGTACTCCTACAATGAGCAGTTCTTC	CASSLGGYSYNEQFF
TRBJ1-5	many	.	TRBV2	TGTGCCAGCAGTGACACGTTTCAGCCCCAGCATTTT	CASSDTFQPQHF
TRBJ2-3	many	TRBD2	TRBV12-3/TRBV12-4	TGTGCCAGCAGGGGGACTAGCGGTAGCACAGATACGCAGTATTTT	CASRGTSGSTDTQYF
TRBJ2-2	many	.	TRBV2	TGTGCCAGCACCGCCACCCCCGGGGAGCTGTTTTTT	CASTATPGELFF
TRBJ2-7	few	.	TRBV4-1	TGCACCAGCAGCCAAGATCCCCTTGGGGGATTCTACGAGCAGTACTTC	CTSSQDPLGGFYEQYF
TRBJ1-2	.	TRBD1	TRBV2	TGTGCCAGCAGCCCCCGGACAGGAAGCTACTATGGCTACACCTTC	CASSPRTGSYYGYTF
TRBJ2-1	few	.	TRBV3-1	TGTGCCAGCAGCCAAGCTCCGGGGCAGCTAGGGGAGCAGTTCTTC	CASSQAPGQLGEQFF
TRBJ2-1	few	.	TRBV12-3/TRBV12-4	TGTGCCACCGGGAGACAGGAGGAGAATGAGCAGTTCTTC	CATGRQEENEQFF
TRBJ1-5	many	.	TRBV7-9	TGCGCCAGCAGCTTGGCCGGGGCTGATCAGCCCCAGCATTTT	CASSLAGADQPQHF
TRBJ2-1	.	TRBD2	TRBV2	TGTGCCAGCAGTGGGGGGTCGGGGGGGACCTCCTACAATGAGCAGTTCTTC	CASSGGSGGTSYNEQFF
TRBJ1-5	.	.	TRBV2	TGTGCCGGAGGCGACGGACGGACGGATAGCAGTCAGCCCCAGCATTTT	CAGGDGRTDSSQPQHF
TRBJ2-2	.	.	TRBV12-3/TRBV12-4	TGTGCCTCGACCACCGGGACCGGGAACACCGGGGAGCTGTTTTTT	CASTTGTGNTGELFF
TRBJ2-5	many	.	TRBV28	TGTGCCAGCAGAGCAACAGGGACCCAAGAGACCCAGTACTTC	CASRATGTQETQYF
TRBJ1-4	.	.	TRBV6-1	TGTGCCAGCAGTGGGGGGAGGGGTTTAGAAAAACTGTTTTTT	CASSGGRGLEKLFF
TRBJ2-1	.	TRBD2	TRBV28	TGTGCCAGCAGGCCCGGCGGGGGGGCCGCTGAGCAGTTCTTC	CASRPGGGAAEQFF
TRBJ2-6	.	.	TRBV7-8	TGTGCCAGCAGCATACTGACCTCCCCTGGGGCCAACGTCCTGACTTTC	CASSILTSPGANVLTF
TRBJ1-2	many	TRBD1	TRBV12-3/TRBV12-4	TGTGCCAGCAGTTTAGGACAGGGAAGCTATGGCTACACCTTC	CASSLGQGSYGYTF
TRBJ2-3	.	.	TRBV28	TGTGCCAGCAGGTACGGGAGCACAGATACGCAGTATTTT	CASRYGSTDTQYF
TRBJ2-2	.	.	TRBV13	TGTGCCAGCAGCATCTCACCAGGGTCGTGGAACACCGGGGAGCTGTTTTTT	CASSISPGSWNTGELFF
TRBJ2-3	.	.	TRBV2	TGTGCCAGCAGTGTCGATGGCGGGGCTAGCACAGATACGCAGTATTTT	CASSVDGGASTDTQYF
TRBJ1-1	few	.	TRBV5-6	TGTGCCAGCAGCCGGGGGGGGGTCGGTGACACTGAAGCTTTCTTT	CASSRGGVGDTEAFF
TRBJ1-5	many	.	TRBV6-1	TGTGCCAGCAGTGAAGTCCCAGGGGACAATCAGCCCCAGCATTTT	CASSEVPGDNQPQHF
TRBJ2-3	many	.	TRBV28	TGTGCCAGCAGCCCCTGGGGGAATACGCAGTATTTT	CASSPWGNTQYF
TRBJ1-4	many	.	TRBV28	TGTGCCAGCAGTTTCTGGCCAACTAATGAAAAACTGTTTTTT	CASSFWPTNEKLFF
TRBJ1-1	few	.	TRBV2	TGTGCCAGCACGCGGGGTCAGATGAACACTGAAGCTTTCTTT	CASTRGQMNTEAFF
TRBJ1-5	.	.	TRBV6-4	TGTGCCAGCAGTGAACGGGGGCCCTATAGCAATCAGCCCCAGCATTTT	CASSERGPYSNQPQHF
TRBJ1-5	many	.	TRBV6-2/TRBV6-3	TGTGCCAGCAGTTACTCATCAGGTGGAAATCAGCCCCAGCATTTT	CASSYSSGGNQPQHF
TRBJ1-1	.	.	TRBV18	TGTGCCAGCTCACCAATGGAGGGGGTGGGTACTGAAGCTTTCTTT	CASSPMEGVGTEAFF
TRBJ2-4	.	TRBD1	TRBV5-8	TGTGCCAGCAGCTTGGTATACGTGACAGGGAACTTC	CASSLVYVTGNF
TRBJ1-2	.	.	TRBV10-3	TGTGCCATCAGGCCCGGGGCAGCGAACTATGGCTACACCTTC	CAIRPGAANYGYTF
TRBJ2-2	many	.	TRBV11-2	TGTGCCAGCAGCTTGCTCGGATCGAACACCGGGGAGCTGTTTTTT	CASSLLGSNTGELFF
TRBJ2-1	few	TRBD2	TRBV20-1	TGCAGTGCTAGACAGCCGGGACTAAGGTACAATGAGCAGTTCTTC	CSARQPGLRYNEQFF
TRBJ1-2	.	TRBD1	TRBV5-4	TGTGCCAGCAGGGGACAGGGTGGGGACGGTCCCTATGGCTACACCTTC	CASRGQGGDGPYGYTF
TRBJ2-5	few	.	TRBV27	TGTGCCAGCAGTTTATCGATCGGGATCCAAGAGACCCAGTACTTC	CASSLSIGIQETQYF
TRBJ1-1	few	.	TRBV19	TGTGCCAGTAGTACTCCCCCGGACAGAGCCCTTCTGAACACTGAAGCTTTCTTT	CASSTPPDRALLNTEAFF
TRBJ2-5	many	.	TRBV7-2	TGTGCCAGCGGTCCCGGGACCCAAGAGACCCAGTACTTC	CASGPGTQETQYF
TRBJ2-3	many	.	TRBV28	TGTGCCAGCAGTCTGGTGGAGGAGAGGTCAGATACGCAGTATTTT	CASSLVEERSDTQYF
TRBJ2-4	.	.	TRBV4-2	TGTGCCAGCAGCCAGGGACCTTACAACCTAGCCAAAAACATTCAGTACTTC	CASSQGPYNLAKNIQYF
TRBJ2-4	many	.	TRBV12-3/TRBV12-4	TGTGCCAGCAGTGTCAGAGGAGGGATGGGCAAAAACATTCAGTACTTC	CASSVRGGMGKNIQYF
TRBJ2-3	many	.	TRBV13	TGTGCCAGCAGCCCCCCTTCTACGGGACTGAACACAGATACGCAGTATTTT	CASSPPSTGLNTDTQYF
TRBJ2-5	few	.	TRBV5-1	TGCGCCAGCAGCTTGGGGGTGGCGGAGACCCAGTACTTC	CASSLGVAETQYF
TRBJ2-1	few	.	TRBV9	TGTGCCAGCAGCTCCGTTCACCTAGCGCCTACCTACAATGAGCAGTTCTTC	CASSSVHLAPTYNEQFF
TRBJ2-1	many	.	TRBV2	TGTGCCAGCAGTGAATATGAAAGGGGGTACAATGAGCAGTTCTTC	CASSEYERGYNEQFF
TRBJ2-2	.	.	TRBV10-3	TGTGCCATCCGGGGCCGGAACACCGGGGAGCTGTTTTTT	CAIRGRNTGELFF
TRBJ1-1	.	.	TRBV12-3/TRBV12-4	TGTGCCAGCAAGAAGGGGGGGGGGGCTGAAGCTTTCTTT	CASKKGGGAEAFF
TRBJ2-2	.	.	TRBV10-3	TGTGCCATCAGTGAGACAGAGGAGGAGCTGTTTTTT	CAISETEEELFF
TRBJ1-3	few	.	TRBV19	TGTGCCAGTAGTCGGGACAATCTTGGAAACACCATATATTTT	CASSRDNLGNTIYF
TRBJ1-4	many	TRBD1	TRBV12-3/TRBV12-4	TGTGCCAGCAGGACAGGGGAGGTTGAAAAACTGTTTTTT	CASRTGEVEKLFF